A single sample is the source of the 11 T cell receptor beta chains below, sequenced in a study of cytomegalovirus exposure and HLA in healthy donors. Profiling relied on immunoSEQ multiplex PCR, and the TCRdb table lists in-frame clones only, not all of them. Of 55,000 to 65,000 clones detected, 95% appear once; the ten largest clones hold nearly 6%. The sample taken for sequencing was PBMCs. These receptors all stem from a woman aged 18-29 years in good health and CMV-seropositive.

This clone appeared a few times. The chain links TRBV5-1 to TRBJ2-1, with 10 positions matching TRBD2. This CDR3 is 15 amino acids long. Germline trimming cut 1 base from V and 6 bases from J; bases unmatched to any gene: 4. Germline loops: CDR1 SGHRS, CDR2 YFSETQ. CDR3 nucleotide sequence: TGCGCCAGCAGCTTGTCAGCGGGAGGGGGCAATGAGCAGTTCTTC. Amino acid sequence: CASSLSAGGGNEQFF. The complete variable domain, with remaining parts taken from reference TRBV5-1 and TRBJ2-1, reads KAGVTQTPRYLIKTRGQQVTLSCSPISGHRSVSWYQQTPGQGLQFLFEYFSETQRNKGNFPGRFSGRQFSNSRSEMNVSTLELGDSALYLCASSLSAGGGNEQFFGPGTRLTVL.

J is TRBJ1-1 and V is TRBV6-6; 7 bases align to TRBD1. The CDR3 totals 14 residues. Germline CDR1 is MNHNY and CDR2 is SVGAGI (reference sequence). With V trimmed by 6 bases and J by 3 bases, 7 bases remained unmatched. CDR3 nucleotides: TGTGCCAGCAGAGGGGGCGGAAGGGACACTGAAGCTTTCTTT. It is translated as CASRGGGRDTEAFF.

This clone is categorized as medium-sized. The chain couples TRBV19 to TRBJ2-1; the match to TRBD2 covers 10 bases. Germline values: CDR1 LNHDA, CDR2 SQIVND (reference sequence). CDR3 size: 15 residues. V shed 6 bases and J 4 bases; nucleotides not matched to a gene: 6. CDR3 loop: CASSHTSGAYNEQFF. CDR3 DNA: TGTGCCAGTAGCCACACTAGCGGGGCATACAATGAGCAGTTCTTC.

The CDR3 region is CASSLQEPSYEQYF. The CDR3 bases are TGCGCCAGCAGCTTACAGGAACCCTCCTACGAGCAGTACTTC. The V call is TRBV5-1, the J call TRBJ2-7; D is possibly TRBD1 (5 bases). Trimming removed 2 bases at V and 0 bases at J, with 9 bases between. The CDR3 loop spans 14 amino acids. Germline V gives CDR1 SGHRS, CDR2 YFSETQ.

The CDR3 DNA reads TGTGCCATCAGTGAGTCTGGACTGGAAGATACGCAGTATTTT. This translates into CAISESGLEDTQYF. The chain recombines TRBV10-3 with TRBJ2-3, with a tentative D call TRBD2 (5 bases). The ends were cut back, 0 bases at V and 5 bases at J, with 9 bases in the middle. Per germline, CDR1 ENHRY and CDR2 SYGVKD. There are 14 residues in the CDR3.

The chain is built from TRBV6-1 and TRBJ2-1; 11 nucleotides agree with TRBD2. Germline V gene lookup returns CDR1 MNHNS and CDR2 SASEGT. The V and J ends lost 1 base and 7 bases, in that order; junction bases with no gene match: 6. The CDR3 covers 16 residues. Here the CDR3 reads CASSEGLAGGGNEQFF. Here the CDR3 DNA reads TGTGCCAGCAGTGAAGGCTTAGCGGGAGGGGGAAATGAGCAGTTCTTC.

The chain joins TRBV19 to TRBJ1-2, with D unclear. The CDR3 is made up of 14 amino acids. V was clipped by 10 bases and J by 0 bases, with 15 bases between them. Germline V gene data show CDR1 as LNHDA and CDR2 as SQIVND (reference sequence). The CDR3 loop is CATTVGGANYGYTF. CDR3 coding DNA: TGTGCCACCACCGTCGGCGGGGCTAACTATGGCTACACCTTC. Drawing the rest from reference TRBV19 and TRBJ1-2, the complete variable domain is DGGITQSPKYLFRKEGQNVTLSCEQNLNHDAMYWYRQDPGQGLRLIYYSQIVNDFQKGDIAEGYSVSREKKESFPLTVTSAQKNPTAFYLCATTVGGANYGYTFGSGTRLTVV.

Written as DNA, the CDR3 is TGTGCCAGCAGTGAATTGGGCGGGTACAATGAGCAGTTCTTC. It codes for CASSELGGYNEQFF. This chain connects TRBV2 to TRBJ2-1; D is perhaps TRBD2 (5 bases). V lost 2 bases and J 4 bases, leaving 9 bases between the germline ends. This CDR3 contains 14 residues. The V gene's germline CDR1 is SNHLY and CDR2 FYNNEI.

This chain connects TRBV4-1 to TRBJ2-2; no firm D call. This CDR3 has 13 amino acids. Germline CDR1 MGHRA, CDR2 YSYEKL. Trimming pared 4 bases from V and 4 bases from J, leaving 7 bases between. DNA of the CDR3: TGCGCCAGCAGCCCAACTTTCACCGGGGAGCTGTTTTTT. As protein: CASSPTFTGELFF.

CDR3 sequence: CASSLEGVTNYGYTF. The CDR3 region has the DNA TGTGCCAGCAGCCTCGAGGGAGTCACTAACTATGGCTACACCTTC. The chain couples TRBV5-4 to TRBJ1-2; D is uncertain. In germline, CDR1 is SGHNT, CDR2 YYREEE (reference sequence). There are 15 residues in the CDR3. V was pared by 4 bases and J by 0 bases, with 13 bases between.

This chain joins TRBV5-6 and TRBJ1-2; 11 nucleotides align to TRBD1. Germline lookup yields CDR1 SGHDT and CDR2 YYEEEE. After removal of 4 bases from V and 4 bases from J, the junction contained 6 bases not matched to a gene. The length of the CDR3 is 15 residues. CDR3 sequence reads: CASSNGQGAFYGYTF. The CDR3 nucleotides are TGTGCCAGCAGCAACGGACAGGGGGCGTTCTATGGCTACACCTTC.